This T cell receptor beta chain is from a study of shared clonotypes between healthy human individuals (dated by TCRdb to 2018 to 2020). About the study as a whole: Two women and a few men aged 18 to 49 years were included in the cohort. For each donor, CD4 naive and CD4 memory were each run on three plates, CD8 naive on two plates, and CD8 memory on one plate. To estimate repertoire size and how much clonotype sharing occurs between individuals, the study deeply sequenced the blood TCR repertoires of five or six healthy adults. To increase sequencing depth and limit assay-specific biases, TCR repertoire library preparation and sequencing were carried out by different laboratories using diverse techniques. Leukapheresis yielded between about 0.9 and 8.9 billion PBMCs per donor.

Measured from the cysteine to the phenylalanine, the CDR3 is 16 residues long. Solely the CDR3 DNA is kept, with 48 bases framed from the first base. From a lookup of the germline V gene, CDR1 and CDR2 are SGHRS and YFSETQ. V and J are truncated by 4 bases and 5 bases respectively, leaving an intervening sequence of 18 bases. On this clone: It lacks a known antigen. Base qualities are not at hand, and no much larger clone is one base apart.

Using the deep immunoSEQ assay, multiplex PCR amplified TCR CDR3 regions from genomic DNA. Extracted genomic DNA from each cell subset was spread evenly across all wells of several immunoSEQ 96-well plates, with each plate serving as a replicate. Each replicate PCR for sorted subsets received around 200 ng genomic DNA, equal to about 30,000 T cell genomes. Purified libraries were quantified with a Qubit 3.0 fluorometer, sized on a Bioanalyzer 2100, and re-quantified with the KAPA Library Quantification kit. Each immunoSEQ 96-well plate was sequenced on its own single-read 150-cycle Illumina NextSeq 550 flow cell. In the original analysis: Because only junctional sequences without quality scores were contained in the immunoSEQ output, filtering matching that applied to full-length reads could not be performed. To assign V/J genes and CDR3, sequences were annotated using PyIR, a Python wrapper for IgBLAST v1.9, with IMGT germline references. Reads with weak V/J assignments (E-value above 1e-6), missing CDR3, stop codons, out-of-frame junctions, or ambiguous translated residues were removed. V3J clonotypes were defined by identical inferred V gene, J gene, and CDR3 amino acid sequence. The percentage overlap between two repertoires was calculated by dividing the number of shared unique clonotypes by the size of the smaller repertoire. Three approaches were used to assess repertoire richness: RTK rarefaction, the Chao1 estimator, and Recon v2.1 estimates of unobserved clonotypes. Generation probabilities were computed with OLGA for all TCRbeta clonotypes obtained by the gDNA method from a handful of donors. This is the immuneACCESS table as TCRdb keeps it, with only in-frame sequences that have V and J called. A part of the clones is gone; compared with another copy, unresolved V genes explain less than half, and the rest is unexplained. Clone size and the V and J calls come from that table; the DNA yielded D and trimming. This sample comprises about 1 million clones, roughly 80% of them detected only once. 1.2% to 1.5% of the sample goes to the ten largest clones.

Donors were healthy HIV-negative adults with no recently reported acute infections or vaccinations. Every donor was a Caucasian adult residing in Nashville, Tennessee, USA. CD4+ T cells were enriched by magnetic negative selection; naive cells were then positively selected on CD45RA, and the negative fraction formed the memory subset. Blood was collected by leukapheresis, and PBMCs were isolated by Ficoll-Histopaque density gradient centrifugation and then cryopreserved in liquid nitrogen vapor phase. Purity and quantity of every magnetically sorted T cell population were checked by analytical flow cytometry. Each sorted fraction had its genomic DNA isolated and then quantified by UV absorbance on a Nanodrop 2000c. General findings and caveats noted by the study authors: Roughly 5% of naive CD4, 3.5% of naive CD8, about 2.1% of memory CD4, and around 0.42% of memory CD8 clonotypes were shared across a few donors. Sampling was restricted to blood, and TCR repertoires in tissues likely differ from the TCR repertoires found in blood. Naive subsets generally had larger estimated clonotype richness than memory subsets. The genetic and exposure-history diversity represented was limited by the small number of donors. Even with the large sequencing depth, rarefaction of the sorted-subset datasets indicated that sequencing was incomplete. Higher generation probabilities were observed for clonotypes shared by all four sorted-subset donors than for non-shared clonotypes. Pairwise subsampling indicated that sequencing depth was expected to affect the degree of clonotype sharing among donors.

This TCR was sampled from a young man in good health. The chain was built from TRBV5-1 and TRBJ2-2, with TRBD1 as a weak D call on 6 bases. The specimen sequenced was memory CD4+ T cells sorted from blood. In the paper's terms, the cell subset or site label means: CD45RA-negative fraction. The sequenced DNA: TGCGCCAGCAGCCAAACCGGGACATCCAAGACCGGGGAGCTGTTTTTT. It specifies CASSQTGTSKTGELFF.